These 11 T cell receptor beta chains originate from one sample sequenced in a study of blood T cell repertoires in COVID-19. Generated by immunoSEQ multiplex PCR, the TCRdb table keeps only in-frame clones and is missing some. The table includes over 250,000 clones, roughly 90% detected once. Sequenced input: PBMCs or T cells enriched from blood (not recorded which). The source of these receptors is a man between 60 and 75 years old who had recovered from COVID-19.

The DNA for the CDR3 is TGTGCCAGCCTGGGACTTAGCTCCTACAATGAGCAGTTCTTC. Protein product: CASLGLSSYNEQFF. The chain uses TRBV2 and TRBJ2-1; D may be TRBD2 (6 bases). Per germline, CDR1 SNHLY and CDR2 FYNNEI. This CDR3 has 14 amino acids. Trimming stripped 8 bases from V and 0 bases from J, with 11 bases between. Together with reference TRBV2 and TRBJ2-1, the CDR3 gives the full variable domain: EPEVTQTPSHQVTQMGQEVILRCVPISNHLYFYWYRQILGQKVEFLVSFYNNEISEKSEIFDDQFSVERPDGSNFTLKIRSTKLEDSAMYFCASLGLSSYNEQFFGPGTRLTVL.

The V gene is TRBV1, the J gene TRBJ2-5; the table's D call, TRBD2, has no DNA check behind it. TRBV1 is marked as a pseudogene. There are 15 residues in the CDR3. The CDR3 reads CTSLGGKREGGTQYF. CDR3 nucleotide sequence: TGCACCAGCCTAGGCGGGAAGCGGGAGGGTGGGACCCAGTACTTC.

The gene calls are TRBV11-3 and TRBJ2-7; TRBD1 is a possible D gene (5 bases). Trimming pared 6 bases from V and 5 bases from J, leaving 17 bases between. CDR1 is SGHNT, CDR2 YENEEA, per germline. The CDR3 has 14 residues. The CDR3 here is CASRGPGSLHEQYF. The CDR3 DNA is TGTGCCAGCAGGGGGCCAGGGTCCCTCCACGAGCAGTACTTC.

This chain uses TRBV11-3 with TRBJ2-7; perhaps TRBD2 as D (5 bases). Germline CDR1 reads SGHNT; CDR2 reads YENEEA. The CDR3 length is 12 residues. With 8 bases removed from V and 6 bases from J, the gap between germline ends came to 14 bases. The CDR3: CASSRENLEQYF. In nucleotides, the CDR3 is TGTGCCAGCTCGAGGGAAAATCTCGAGCAGTACTTC.

This chain joins TRBV3-1 (or the pseudogene TRBV3-2) and TRBJ2-1; 7 nucleotides agree with TRBD2. Trimming at V came to 4 bases and at J to 4 bases, leaving 10 bases not matched to a gene. Germline assignment: CDR1 LGHDT and CDR2 YNNKEL (reference sequence). The CDR3 runs 16 residues. The CDR3 DNA sequence: TGTGCCAGCAGCCCCGGGAGAGCGGGGAGTTACAATGAGCAGTTCTTC. The encoded protein is CASSPGRAGSYNEQFF.

This clone was seen a single time. The genes are TRBV7-8 and TRBJ2-3; 9 bases line up with TRBD2. CDR1 is SGHVS, CDR2 FQNEAQ, per germline. This CDR3 has 18 residues. Trimming at V came to 5 bases and at J to 2 bases, leaving 14 bases not matched to a gene. DNA of the CDR3: TGTGCCAGCAGCCCCGCACCGGGACTAGCTTCTACCACAGATACGCAGTATTTT. It translates to CASSPAPGLASTTDTQYF.

This clone was detected once. V usage is TRBV20-1 and J usage is TRBJ2-1; 10 bases line up with TRBD2. Germline V gene lookup returns CDR1 DFQATT and CDR2 SNEGSKA (reference sequence). V was pared by 3 bases and J by 0 bases, with 2 bases of the junction left unmatched. There are 15 residues in the CDR3. The CDR3 nucleotides are TGCAGTGCTAGTAAGCGGGGGGGCTCCTACAATGAGCAGTTCTTC. Translation: CSASKRGGSYNEQFF.

A few counts support this clone. J is TRBJ2-1 and V is TRBV10-3; D might be TRBD2 (6 bases). V lost 8 bases to trimming and J lost 9 bases, with 20 bases between them. The CDR3 contains 14 residues. Germline loops: CDR1 ENHRY, CDR2 SYGVKD. CDR3 sequence: CAIRRGLEAGEQFF. CDR3 DNA: TGTGCCATCCGCCGGGGACTTGAGGCGGGTGAGCAGTTCTTC.

This chain joins TRBV5-1 and TRBJ1-1; weak D call: TRBD1 (6 bases). V lost 3 bases to trimming and J lost 6 bases, with 15 bases between them. The CDR3 runs to 14 residues. CDR1 is SGHRS, CDR2 YFSETQ, per germline. Written as DNA, the CDR3 is TGCGCCAGCAGCTCCGTTGCGGGGGGGCCTGAAGCTTTCTTT. It codes for CASSSVAGGPEAFF.

V is TRBV10-3 and J is TRBJ1-1; tentative D call: TRBD1 (6 bases). The V end was cut by 5 bases, the J end by 10 bases, with 17 bases between. CDR1 is ENHRY, CDR2 SYGVKD, per germline. The CDR3 loop spans 13 amino acids. DNA for the CDR3: TGTGCCATCAGTCCGGCCCCCAGGGGCGGAGCTTTCTTT. Protein product: CAISPAPRGGAFF.

V gene TRBV7-6 combines with J gene TRBJ2-1, with 8 bases lining up with TRBD2. The V segment lost 5 bases and the J segment 6 bases; nucleotides outside the gene matches: 9. CDR1 SGHVS and CDR2 FNYEAQ come from the germline V gene. CDR3 length: 15 residues. The CDR3 spells CASSTGTSFFNEQFF. As DNA, the CDR3 is TGTGCCAGCAGCACCGGGACTAGTTTTTTCAATGAGCAGTTCTTC. Based on the CDR3 plus reference TRBV7-6 and TRBJ2-1, the full variable domain is GAGVSQSPRYKVTKRGQDVALRCDPISGHVSLYWYRQALGQGPEFLTYFNYEAQQDKSGLPNDRFSAERPEGSISTLTIQRTEQRDSAMYRCASSTGTSFFNEQFFGPGTRLTVL.